This T cell receptor (beta chain) emerged from a study of T cell changes during pregnancy in multiple sclerosis. The CDR3 is made up of 15 amino acids. Germline V gene data show CDR1 as ENHRY and CDR2 as SYGVKD. The trim removed 0 bases at V and 9 bases at J, leaving 5 bases unmatched. The table lists this clone with a count of one. Some clones are missing from TCRdb's copy, which holds only in-frame ones; the method was immunoSEQ multiplex PCR. The sample shows 90,000 to 120,000 clones, about 94% of them seen only once. The genes are TRBV10-3 and TRBJ1-5, with TRBD1 matching 10 bases. This material consisted of peripheral blood, taken before pregnancy. This TCR was sampled from a female donor with multiple sclerosis, enrolled in a pregnancy study. DNA for the CDR3: TGTGCCATCAGTGAGTCCGGGACAGGGGAGCGGCCCCAGCATTTT. It encodes CAISESGTGERPQHF.